Listed below are T cell receptor beta chains from one sample, sequenced in a study of T cells in Graves' hyperthyroidism and ophthalmopathy. TCRdb recomputed calls from the multiplex PCR reads with MiXCR, one row per CDR3 protein. There are more than 40,000 distinct CDR3 sequences in the sample; 49% occur only once, and 30% to 35% lies in the top ten. Material for sequencing was peripheral blood or thyroid tissue (not recorded which). Receptors originate from a woman in her forties or fifties with Graves' hyperthyroidism. The CDR3 runs from the conserved cysteine through the conserved F or W. Each record gives: CDR3 protein, CDR3 DNA, V gene, J gene, D gene, clone size. D genes are given only for firm matches. Clone size is not always given. Where it is, it says once, few, many or a class for expanded clones.

CDR3 protein: CASSAIQGVDTEAFF
CDR3 DNA: TGTGCCAGCAGCGCCATCCAGGGAGTAGACACTGAAGCTTTCTTT
V gene: TRBV7-2
J gene: TRBJ1-1
D gene: -
clone size: -

CDR3 protein: CSARNPGQGDSEQYF
CDR3 DNA: TGCAGTGCTAGAAACCCGGGACAGGGTGATTCCGAGCAGTACTTC
V gene: TRBV20-1
J gene: TRBJ2-7
D gene: TRBD1
clone size: many

CDR3 protein: CAIRAAGNYGYTF
CDR3 DNA: TGTGCCATCAGGGCCGCAGGGAACTATGGCTACACCTTC
V gene: TRBV10-3
J gene: TRBJ1-2
D gene: -
clone size: -

CDR3 protein: CSARDGRGRHNSADTQYF
CDR3 DNA: TGCAGTGCTAGAGATGGCCGCGGACGGCACAACTCCGCAGATACGCAGTATTTT
V gene: TRBV20-1
J gene: TRBJ2-3
D gene: -
clone size: many

CDR3 protein: CVGSRNREDGTEAFF
CDR3 DNA: TGCGTCGGCAGCAGAAACAGGGAGGACGGCACCGAAGCTTTCTTT
V gene: TRBV10-1
J gene: TRBJ1-1
D gene: -
clone size: -

CDR3 protein: CASSLGMGNQPQHF
CDR3 DNA: TGTGCCAGCAGTTTAGGAATGGGAAATCAGCCCCAGCATTTT
V gene: TRBV28
J gene: TRBJ1-5
D gene: -
clone size: many

CDR3 protein: CSASGRGHYGYTF
CDR3 DNA: TGCAGTGCTAGCGGCAGGGGGCATTATGGCTACACCTTC
V gene: TRBV20-1
J gene: TRBJ1-2
D gene: TRBD1
clone size: few

CDR3 protein: CSARVPQPLYGYTF
CDR3 DNA: TGCAGTGCTAGAGTACCCCAGCCTTTATATGGCTACACCTTC
V gene: TRBV20-1
J gene: TRBJ1-2
D gene: -
clone size: many

CDR3 protein: CASSYLAVPLEQYF
CDR3 DNA: TGTGCCAGCAGTTACCTAGCGGTACCTCTCGAGCAGTACTTC
V gene: TRBV6-6
J gene: TRBJ2-7
D gene: TRBD2
clone size: -

CDR3 protein: CASSQAKGQGIEKLFF
CDR3 DNA: TGTGCCAGCAGCCAAGCGAAGGGACAGGGGATTGAAAAACTGTTTTTT
V gene: TRBV4-2
J gene: TRBJ1-4
D gene: TRBD1
clone size: many

CDR3 protein: CASSFDGQSRQETQYF
CDR3 DNA: TGTGCCAGCAGTTTCGATGGACAGAGCAGGCAAGAGACCCAGTACTTC
V gene: TRBV2
J gene: TRBJ2-5
D gene: -
clone size: many

CDR3 protein: CASRLGTFANTGELFF
CDR3 DNA: TGTGCCAGTCGCCTCGGGACTTTTGCGAACACCGGGGAGCTGTTTTTT
V gene: TRBV19
J gene: TRBJ2-2
D gene: -
clone size: many

CDR3 protein: CSVSKGLAAAGETQYF
CDR3 DNA: TGCAGCGTTTCTAAGGGACTAGCGGCAGCGGGAGAGACCCAGTACTTC
V gene: TRBV29-1
J gene: TRBJ2-5
D gene: TRBD2
clone size: -

CDR3 protein: CASSAGQENTEAFF
CDR3 DNA: TGTGCCAGCAGCGCGGGACAGGAGAACACTGAAGCTTTCTTT
V gene: TRBV7-8
J gene: TRBJ1-1
D gene: TRBD1
clone size: once

CDR3 protein: CSARDPGWDLYEQYF
CDR3 DNA: TGCAGTGCTAGGGACCCAGGGTGGGACCTCTACGAGCAGTACTTC
V gene: TRBV20-1
J gene: TRBJ2-7
D gene: -
clone size: many

CDR3 protein: CASSLDGTGGRTEAFF
CDR3 DNA: TGCGCCAGCAGCTTGGACGGGACAGGGGGCCGGACTGAAGCTTTCTTT
V gene: TRBV5-1
J gene: TRBJ1-1
D gene: TRBD1
clone size: many

CDR3 protein: CASSPAPHGPNQPQHF
CDR3 DNA: TGTGCCAGCAGCCCCGCCCCCCACGGACCAAATCAGCCCCAGCATTTT
V gene: TRBV12-3/TRBV12-4
J gene: TRBJ1-5
D gene: -
clone size: few

CDR3 protein: CASSRGVTSYEQYF
CDR3 DNA: TGTGCCAGCAGCCGGGGAGTGACTTCCTACGAGCAGTACTTC
V gene: TRBV7-3
J gene: TRBJ2-7
D gene: -
clone size: -

CDR3 protein: CSGRTGEETQYF
CDR3 DNA: TGCAGCGGTAGGACAGGGGAGGAGACCCAGTACTTC
V gene: TRBV29-1
J gene: TRBJ2-5
D gene: TRBD1
clone size: -

CDR3 protein: CASRKVLANPYGQYF
CDR3 DNA: TGTGCCAGCAGAAAGGTTCTAGCGAACCCCTACGGGCAGTACTTC
V gene: TRBV27
J gene: TRBJ2-7
D gene: -
clone size: few

CDR3 protein: CASSRGTEAFF
CDR3 DNA: TGTGCCAGTAGCCGGGGGACTGAAGCTTTCTTT
V gene: TRBV19
J gene: TRBJ1-1
D gene: -
clone size: once

CDR3 protein: CSASGLAGDHEQYF
CDR3 DNA: TGCAGTGCTAGTGGACTAGCGGGAGACCACGAGCAGTACTTC
V gene: TRBV20-1
J gene: TRBJ2-7
D gene: TRBD2
clone size: few

CDR3 protein: CASGQGKTYEQYF
CDR3 DNA: TGCGCCAGCGGACAGGGCAAGACCTACGAGCAGTACTTC
V gene: TRBV10-2
J gene: TRBJ2-7
D gene: TRBD1
clone size: -

CDR3 protein: CSARDVGQLLEAFF
CDR3 DNA: TGCAGTGCTAGAGATGTTGGTCAGTTACTGGAAGCTTTCTTT
V gene: TRBV20-1
J gene: TRBJ1-1
D gene: -
clone size: many

CDR3 protein: CAGSSGDSTDTQYF
CDR3 DNA: TGTGCCGGCAGCTCCGGTGATAGCACAGATACGCAGTATTTT
V gene: TRBV7-9
J gene: TRBJ2-3
D gene: -
clone size: once

CDR3 protein: CSGQSDTQYF
CDR3 DNA: TGCAGCGGACAGTCAGATACGCAGTATTTT
V gene: TRBV29-1
J gene: TRBJ2-3
D gene: -
clone size: many

CDR3 protein: CASSLAGAANYGYTF
CDR3 DNA: TGTGCCAGCAGCTTAGCGGGGGCGGCTAACTATGGCTACACCTTC
V gene: TRBV7-2
J gene: TRBJ1-2
D gene: -
clone size: many

CDR3 protein: CASSLATQETQYF
CDR3 DNA: TGTGCCAGCAGCCTTGCGACGCAAGAGACCCAGTACTTC
V gene: TRBV7-8
J gene: TRBJ2-5
D gene: -
clone size: medium-sized

CDR3 protein: CASKLTSAGGETQYF
CDR3 DNA: TGCGCCAGCAAGTTGACTAGCGCCGGGGGGGAGACCCAGTACTTC
V gene: TRBV10-2
J gene: TRBJ2-5
D gene: TRBD2
clone size: -

CDR3 protein: CAWSHDTVGYGYTF
CDR3 DNA: TGTGCCTGGAGTCATGACACGGTGGGCTATGGCTACACCTTC
V gene: TRBV30
J gene: TRBJ1-2
D gene: -
clone size: -

CDR3 protein: CASSQAGGNTIYF
CDR3 DNA: TGCGCCAGCAGCCAAGCCGGGGGAAACACCATATATTTT
V gene: TRBV4-1
J gene: TRBJ1-3
D gene: -
clone size: many

CDR3 protein: CASSQQGQGNTEAFF
CDR3 DNA: TGTGCCAGCAGCCAGCAGGGCCAGGGGAACACTGAAGCTTTCTTT
V gene: TRBV2
J gene: TRBJ1-1
D gene: -
clone size: many

CDR3 protein: CSARASKTSNNRKLFF
CDR3 DNA: TGCAGTGCTAGAGCGTCTAAGACGAGCAATAATAGAAAACTGTTTTTT
V gene: TRBV20-1
J gene: TRBJ1-4
D gene: -
clone size: -

CDR3 protein: CASSEGYPATRNTEAFF
CDR3 DNA: TGTGCCAGCAGTGAAGGGTACCCGGCCACGAGGAACACTGAAGCTTTCTTT
V gene: TRBV25-1
J gene: TRBJ1-1
D gene: -
clone size: -

CDR3 protein: CASSPPGLPPYEQYF
CDR3 DNA: TGTGCCAGCAGTCCCCCCGGGCTCCCCCCCTACGAGCAGTACTTC
V gene: TRBV28
J gene: TRBJ2-7
D gene: -
clone size: many

CDR3 protein: CSARDDRSTYEQYF
CDR3 DNA: TGCAGTGCTAGAGATGACAGGTCCACCTACGAGCAGTACTTC
V gene: TRBV20-1
J gene: TRBJ2-7
D gene: -
clone size: few

CDR3 protein: CASSYQNTGELFF
CDR3 DNA: TGTGCCAGCAGCTACCAAAACACCGGGGAGCTGTTTTTT
V gene: TRBV7-3
J gene: TRBJ2-2
D gene: -
clone size: many

CDR3 protein: CASSPTDGAYEQYF
CDR3 DNA: TGTGCCAGCAGCCCTACGGACGGGGCCTACGAGCAGTACTTC
V gene: TRBV7-2
J gene: TRBJ2-7
D gene: -
clone size: -

CDR3 protein: CSAIISDPQETQYF
CDR3 DNA: TGCAGTGCCATTATTAGCGACCCCCAAGAGACCCAGTACTTC
V gene: TRBV20-1
J gene: TRBJ2-5
D gene: -
clone size: -

CDR3 protein: CASSWGDYEQYF
CDR3 DNA: TGTGCCAGCAGCTGGGGGGACTACGAGCAGTACTTC
V gene: TRBV7-8
J gene: TRBJ2-7
D gene: -
clone size: -

CDR3 protein: CAGSPTGVYSYEQYF
CDR3 DNA: TGTGCCGGCTCACCGACAGGGGTCTACTCCTACGAGCAGTACTTC
V gene: TRBV18
J gene: TRBJ2-7
D gene: TRBD1
clone size: -

CDR3 protein: CASSPRDSLAGWGNTF
CDR3 DNA: TGTGCCAGCAGTCCAAGGGACAGCCTTGCGGGGTGGGGAAACACCTTC
V gene: TRBV14
J gene: TRBJ1-2
D gene: TRBD1
clone size: -

CDR3 protein: CATNWRPTSSGANVLTF
CDR3 DNA: TGTGCCACCAACTGGAGGCCGACGAGCTCTGGGGCCAACGTCCTGACTTTC
V gene: TRBV24-1
J gene: TRBJ2-6
D gene: -
clone size: medium-sized

CDR3 protein: CAISARGGQGPSSYNSPLHF
CDR3 DNA: TGTGCCATCAGTGCTAGAGGTGGACAGGGGCCTAGCTCCTATAATTCACCCCTCCACTTT
V gene: TRBV10-3
J gene: TRBJ1-6
D gene: TRBD1
clone size: -

CDR3 protein: CASSPRTSGRASTGELFF
CDR3 DNA: TGTGCCAGCAGCCCCAGGACTAGCGGGAGGGCCTCCACCGGGGAGCTGTTTTTT
V gene: TRBV11-2
J gene: TRBJ2-2
D gene: TRBD2
clone size: many

CDR3 protein: CASSVEGGFSYEQYF
CDR3 DNA: TGCGCCAGCAGCGTTGAAGGGGGATTCTCCTACGAGCAGTACTTC
V gene: TRBV5-1
J gene: TRBJ2-7
D gene: -
clone size: -

CDR3 protein: CASSDHYEQYF
CDR3 DNA: TGCGCCAGCAGCGACCACTACGAGCAGTACTTC
V gene: TRBV5-1
J gene: TRBJ2-7
D gene: -
clone size: -

CDR3 protein: CASSFTLRPNYGYTF
CDR3 DNA: TGTGCCAGCAGTTTTACACTCAGGCCCAACTATGGCTACACCTTC
V gene: TRBV12-3/TRBV12-4
J gene: TRBJ1-2
D gene: -
clone size: many

CDR3 protein: CASSPRQLAYGYTF
CDR3 DNA: TGCGCCAGCAGTCCTCGACAGTTAGCCTATGGCTACACCTTC
V gene: TRBV10-1
J gene: TRBJ1-2
D gene: -
clone size: -

CDR3 protein: CASKETGSYEQYF
CDR3 DNA: TGCGCCAGCAAGGAGACAGGGTCCTACGAGCAGTACTTC
V gene: TRBV10-1
J gene: TRBJ2-7
D gene: TRBD1
clone size: -

CDR3 protein: CASSQDRAYGRSNQPQHF
CDR3 DNA: TGTGCCAGCAGCCAAGATCGGGCCTACGGGCGTAGCAATCAGCCCCAGCATTTT
V gene: TRBV14
J gene: TRBJ1-5
D gene: -
clone size: many

CDR3 protein: CASSPGTSGRTGELFF
CDR3 DNA: TGTGCCAGCAGCCCCGGGACTAGCGGGAGAACCGGGGAGCTGTTTTTT
V gene: TRBV7-3
J gene: TRBJ2-2
D gene: TRBD2
clone size: many

CDR3 protein: CASRSSGRGDTQYF
CDR3 DNA: TGTGCCAGCAGGTCTAGCGGGAGGGGAGATACGCAGTATTTT
V gene: TRBV19
J gene: TRBJ2-3
D gene: TRBD2
clone size: -

CDR3 protein: CASSLLAGSYEQYF
CDR3 DNA: TGTGCCAGCAGTTTATTGGCGGGCTCCTACGAGCAGTACTTC
V gene: TRBV12-3/TRBV12-4
J gene: TRBJ2-7
D gene: -
clone size: many

CDR3 protein: CAISLGETQYF
CDR3 DNA: TGCGCCATCAGCTTGGGAGAGACCCAGTACTTC
V gene: TRBV5-1
J gene: TRBJ2-5
D gene: -
clone size: many